These 13 T cell receptor beta chains were sequenced from one sample in a study of T-cell reconstitution after alpha-beta-depleted transplantation in children. Unique molecular identifiers were incorporated during preparation of the TCRbeta library. TCRdb reprocessed the PCR reads with MiXCR, giving one entry per CDR3 protein. The data hold roughly 300,000 distinct CDR3 sequences, with 11% observed a single time. The sequencing here drew on peripheral blood, taken 180 days after TCRalphabeta/CD19-depleted stem cell transplant. The receptor set was obtained from a male patient between 2 and 15 years old who had a stem cell transplant for chronic granulomatous disease, so the T cells may come from the graft donor.

V and J are TRBV10-3 and TRBJ1-3; no clear D. V lost 10 bases and J 0 bases, leaving 13 bases between the germline ends. Germline loops: CDR1 ENHRY, CDR2 SYGVKD. There are 14 residues in the CDR3. The CDR3 is CATRPVDSGNTIYF. CDR3 sequence (DNA): TGTGCCACGCGGCCCGTTGACTCTGGAAACACCATATATTTT.

This clonotype has at least ten counts. This chain connects TRBV28 to TRBJ2-7, with D unresolved. CDR1 is MDHEN and CDR2 is SYDVKM in the germline V gene. The CDR3 runs 13 residues. Deletions cut 6 bases from V and 2 bases from J, with 11 bases between. CDR3 sequence (DNA): TGTGCCAGCAGACCAGAGTCCCCCTACGAGCAGTACTTC. Residues: CASRPESPYEQYF.

This clonotype was seen ten or more times. This rearrangement joins TRBV7-2 to TRBJ2-7; 9 positions match TRBD1. There are 15 residues in the CDR3. Per germline, CDR1 SGHTA and CDR2 FQGNSA. Trimming at V came to 2 bases and at J to 5 bases, leaving 7 bases not matched to a gene. In nucleotides, the CDR3 is TGTGCCAGCAGCTTACCGGGACAGGGAATCAACGAGCAGTACTTC. This sequence encodes CASSLPGQGINEQYF.

This clonotype occurred many times. This chain links TRBV5-1 with TRBJ2-7, with D possibly TRBD1 on 6 matching bases. Germline V lookup: CDR1 SGHRS, CDR2 YFSETQ. The CDR3 spans 15 residues. Trimming removed 5 bases from V and 2 bases from J, with 17 bases in between. The CDR3 spells CASRNSGERTYEQYF. CDR3 nucleotide sequence: TGCGCCAGCAGGAATTCAGGGGAGAGAACCTACGAGCAGTACTTC.

There are a few counts of this clonotype. V usage is TRBV3-1 and J usage is TRBJ2-1; 7 positions agree with TRBD1. V shed 2 bases, J shed 5 bases, and the junction held 3 bases outside the gene matches. The CDR3 covers 14 residues. Germline V CDR1 and CDR2: LGHDT, YNNKEL (reference sequence). This CDR3 reads CASSQPGQNNEQFF. The DNA of the CDR3 is TGTGCCAGCAGCCAACCGGGACAGAACAATGAGCAGTTCTTC.

In its sample, this clonotype was seen many times. V and J are TRBV29-1 and TRBJ2-1, with 9 bases aligning to TRBD1. The J segment lost 10 bases and the V segment lost 7 bases, leaving 11 bases of the junction unmatched. CDR1 and CDR2 (germline): SQVTM, ANQGSEA. The CDR3 is 13 residues long. In nucleotides, the CDR3 is TGCAGCGCCCGTCCCGGGACAGGGCTCGAGCAGTTCTTC. As protein: CSARPGTGLEQFF.

This clonotype was detected only a few times. The rearrangement uses TRBV18 and TRBJ1-4; D possibly corresponds to TRBD1 (5 bases). The V and J ends lost 2 bases and 8 bases respectively, with 6 bases between them. The germline CDR1 and CDR2 sequences are KGHSH and LQKENI. The CDR3 contains 12 residues. The CDR3 nucleotides read TGTGCCAGCTCACCAGAGGGGGAAAAACTGTTTTTT. Translation: CASSPEGEKLFF.

This clonotype was observed many times. V and J are TRBV20-1 and TRBJ2-7; D ambiguous. The germline CDR1 and CDR2 sequences are DFQATT and SNEGSKA (reference sequence). Trimming shortened V by 3 bases and J by 3 bases, and 15 bases separated the two germline ends. CDR3 length equals 14 residues. The CDR3 reads CSASAGSKNYEQYF. Written as DNA, the CDR3 is TGCAGTGCTAGCGCCGGTAGCAAGAACTACGAGCAGTACTTC.

This clonotype came up many times. The V gene is TRBV12-3 or TRBV12-4, the J gene TRBJ1-2; D might be TRBD1 (5 bases). This CDR3 has 15 residues. V lost 5 bases and J lost 4, with 17 bases in between. CDR3 bases: TGTGCCAGCAGTCCCCGGGGCCTACGAGGCTATGGCTACACCTTC. It translates to CASSPRGLRGYGYTF.

This clonotype was counted many times. The chain couples TRBV5-1 to TRBJ2-1; D is unclear. Germline V gene sequence: CDR1 SGHRS, CDR2 YFSETQ. V was clipped by 4 bases and J by 0 bases, with 11 bases between them. The CDR3 runs 15 residues. For the CDR3, the DNA is TGCGCCAGCAGCCCTGACGGTAGCTCCTACAATGAGCAGTTCTTC. This gives the protein CASSPDGSSYNEQFF.

The rearrangement links TRBV5-1 to TRBJ2-2; the D is unclear. Germline V gene sequence: CDR1 SGHRS, CDR2 YFSETQ. Trimming cost V 4 bases and J 3 bases, with 7 bases left between them. This CDR3 comprises 13 residues. Written as DNA, the CDR3 is TGCGCCAGCAGCCCTACTGACACCGGGGAGCTGTTTTTT. Encoded protein: CASSPTDTGELFF. Supplemented by reference TRBV5-1 and TRBJ2-2, the full variable domain reads KAGVTQTPRYLIKTRGQQVTLSCSPISGHRSVSWYQQTPGQGLQFLFEYFSETQRNKGNFPGRFSGRQFSNSRSEMNVSTLELGDSALYLCASSPTDTGELFFGEGSRLTVL.

This clonotype was recorded at least ten times. This chain connects TRBV5-1 to TRBJ1-6, with D hard to call. The germline gives CDR1 SGHRS, CDR2 YFSETQ. The CDR3 has 15 residues. V was cut by 4 bases and J by 2 bases, with 10 bases left in between. The CDR3 loop is CASSPEAAYNSPLHF. The CDR3 coding sequence is TGCGCCAGCAGCCCGGAGGCAGCCTATAATTCACCCCTCCACTTT. Using reference TRBV5-1 and TRBJ1-6 for the parts outside the CDR3, the full variable domain is KAGVTQTPRYLIKTRGQQVTLSCSPISGHRSVSWYQQTPGQGLQFLFEYFSETQRNKGNFPGRFSGRQFSNSRSEMNVSTLELGDSALYLCASSPEAAYNSPLHFGNGTRLTVT.

There are a few counts of this clonotype. The chain uses TRBV30 and TRBJ2-1, with TRBD1 identical over 10 bases. Germline V gives CDR1 GTSNPN, CDR2 SVGIG (reference sequence). V lost 1 base and J lost 3; bases outside the gene matches: 3. This CDR3 has 15 residues. The CDR3 loop is CAWSATGGGYNEQFF. DNA of the CDR3: TGTGCCTGGAGTGCGACAGGGGGCGGCTACAATGAGCAGTTCTTC. The whole variable domain, remainder taken from reference TRBV30 and TRBJ2-1, is SQTIHQWPATLVQPVGSPLSLECTVEGTSNPNLYWYRQAAGRGLQLLFYSVGIGQISSEVPQNLSASRPQDRQFILSSKKLLLSDSGFYLCAWSATGGGYNEQFFGPGTRLTVL.